These T cell receptor beta chains were read from a single sample in a study of cytomegalovirus exposure and HLA in healthy donors. The protocol was immunoSEQ multiplex PCR, while the TCRdb copy is restricted to in-frame clones and leaves out a portion. The repertoire holds approximately 150,000 clones, with roughly four fifths as singletons. What was sequenced was PBMCs. The receptor set was obtained from a female donor in good health and CMV-seronegative. CDR3s include the opening cysteine and the closing phenylalanine or tryptophan. A D gene is named only where the DNA matches it firmly. Where a row states a size, it is once, few, many or the class of an expanded clone; other rows omit it.

DNA: TGTGCCAGCAGTTACGACGGAGGATCCCATGGCTACACCTTC
CDR3: CASSYDGGSHGYTF
V: TRBV6-6
J: TRBJ1-2
size: .
D: .

DNA: TGTGCCAGCAGCCTAGGACTGAGCTCCTACGAGCAGTACTTC
CDR3: CASSLGLSSYEQYF
V: TRBV7-9
J: TRBJ2-7
size: .
D: .

DNA: TGTGCCATCAGTGCCGGGACAGGGGTTTCAGAAGGGGCCAACGTCCTGACTTTC
CDR3: CAISAGTGVSEGANVLTF
V: TRBV10-3
J: TRBJ2-6
size: .
D: TRBD1

DNA: TGTGCCAGCAGCCAGGGACGGGAGACGAATCAGCCCCAGCATTTT
CDR3: CASSQGRETNQPQHF
V: TRBV7-9
J: TRBJ1-5
size: .
D: .

DNA: TGTGCCAGCGAAAAAACAGGTGTCTCCTACGAGCAGTACTTC
CDR3: CASEKTGVSYEQYF
V: TRBV5-6
J: TRBJ2-7
size: .
D: .

DNA: TGTGCCAGCAGACAGCTATACGAGCAGTACTTC
CDR3: CASRQLYEQYF
V: TRBV2
J: TRBJ2-7
size: .
D: .

DNA: TGTGCCAGCAGTTACGATGGGGAGACCTACGAGCAGTACTTC
CDR3: CASSYDGETYEQYF
V: TRBV6-5
J: TRBJ2-7
size: .
D: .

DNA: TGCGCCAGCAGTCGGGGGACCGGGGAGCCCCAGCATTTT
CDR3: CASSRGTGEPQHF
V: TRBV10-2
J: TRBJ1-5
size: .
D: .

DNA: TGTGCCACCGCGGGCGGATTCCTCGGGACAGGCACAGATACGCAGTATTTT
CDR3: CATAGGFLGTGTDTQYF
V: TRBV28
J: TRBJ2-3
size: .
D: TRBD1

DNA: TGCGCCAGCAGCGGGACGGGACAGGGTATCGACGAGCAGTACTTC
CDR3: CASSGTGQGIDEQYF
V: TRBV5-1
J: TRBJ2-7
size: .
D: TRBD1

DNA: TGTGCCAGCAGCCTAACCGAACGGGTCGAGCAGTACTTC
CDR3: CASSLTERVEQYF
V: TRBV27
J: TRBJ2-7
size: .
D: .

DNA: TGTGCCAGCAGTTCAAACAGGGTAGCCTACGAGCAGTACTTC
CDR3: CASSSNRVAYEQYF
V: TRBV6-5
J: TRBJ2-7
size: .
D: .

DNA: TGCAGCGCCTTAGCGGGACCGGGCGAGCAGTACTTC
CDR3: CSALAGPGEQYF
V: TRBV29-1
J: TRBJ2-7
size: .
D: TRBD2

DNA: TGCGCCAGCAGAACACGAGGGTTTACCGGGGAGCTGTTTTTT
CDR3: CASRTRGFTGELFF
V: TRBV4-1
J: TRBJ2-2
size: .
D: .

DNA: TGCGCCAGCAGCCACCCCGGAGGATCCTCCTACAATGAGCAGTTCTTC
CDR3: CASSHPGGSSYNEQFF
V: TRBV4-1
J: TRBJ2-1
size: .
D: .

DNA: TGTGCCAGCAGTCCGGGGGACGAGCAGTACTTC
CDR3: CASSPGDEQYF
V: TRBV27
J: TRBJ2-7
size: .
D: .

DNA: TGTGCCAGCAGCTCCGGACAGGGTTTAGAAAAACTGTTTTTT
CDR3: CASSSGQGLEKLFF
V: TRBV7-2
J: TRBJ1-4
size: .
D: TRBD1

DNA: TGTGCCAGCAGCGAGCGGGACAGGGGGATCACCGGGGAGCTGTTTTTT
CDR3: CASSERDRGITGELFF
V: TRBV9
J: TRBJ2-2
size: .
D: TRBD1

DNA: TGTGCCAGCAGTTTCTACTACGGACAGGGGGGAGGCTATGGCTACACCTTC
CDR3: CASSFYYGQGGGYGYTF
V: TRBV27
J: TRBJ1-2
size: once
D: TRBD1

DNA: TGTGCCAGCAGCCCTCAGGGTACTCGTGGCTACACCTTC
CDR3: CASSPQGTRGYTF
V: TRBV27
J: TRBJ1-2
size: .
D: .

DNA: TGCGCCAGCAGCCTAACGACAGCAGCTAATGAAAAACTGTTTTTT
CDR3: CASSLTTAANEKLFF
V: TRBV5-1
J: TRBJ1-4
size: .
D: .

DNA: TGTGCCAGCAGTCCGGGAACAGGGGGCGCAACCTATGGCTACACCTTC
CDR3: CASSPGTGGATYGYTF
V: TRBV6-6
J: TRBJ1-2
size: .
D: TRBD1

DNA: TGTGCCAGCAGCTTGGAGACAGAAACCTACGAGCAGTACTTC
CDR3: CASSLETETYEQYF
V: TRBV5-6
J: TRBJ2-7
size: .
D: .

DNA: TGTGCCAGCAGCTCCCGGGACAGCTCCTACGAGCAGTACTTC
CDR3: CASSSRDSSYEQYF
V: TRBV5-4
J: TRBJ2-7
size: .
D: TRBD1

DNA: TGTGCCATCAGCGGAGAGGGGGCCATCGAAAAACTGTTTTTT
CDR3: CAISGEGAIEKLFF
V: TRBV10-3
J: TRBJ1-4
size: .
D: TRBD1

DNA: TGTGCCAGCAGTTCAAGTCCCTACCAATACGAGCAGTACTTC
CDR3: CASSSSPYQYEQYF
V: TRBV6-5
J: TRBJ2-7
size: .
D: .

DNA: TGTGCCAGCAGTTACACATACTCTGGAAACACCATATATTTT
CDR3: CASSYTYSGNTIYF
V: TRBV6-6
J: TRBJ1-3
size: .
D: .

DNA: TGTGCCAGCAGCTCCTTAGGCCGGTCGGACGGAGGTCCAGCTAACTATGGCTACACCTTC
CDR3: CASSSLGRSDGGPANYGYTF
V: TRBV7-8
J: TRBJ1-2
size: .
D: .

DNA: TGTGCCAGCAGCTTAGAAGAGAACTCCTACGAGCAGTACTTC
CDR3: CASSLEENSYEQYF
V: TRBV7-9
J: TRBJ2-7
size: .
D: .

DNA: TGTGCCAGCAGTATACGATCGGGTCAGCCCCAGCATTTT
CDR3: CASSIRSGQPQHF
V: TRBV28
J: TRBJ1-5
size: .
D: .

DNA: TGTGCCAGCAGGAAGGAACTCGGGACAGGGCACATGGGCTCTGGAAACACCATATATTTT
CDR3: CASRKELGTGHMGSGNTIYF
V: TRBV2
J: TRBJ1-3
size: .
D: TRBD1

DNA: TGTGCCAGTAGTCCCCCGGGGGGGGCCAACGTCCTGACTTTC
CDR3: CASSPPGGANVLTF
V: TRBV19
J: TRBJ2-6
size: .
D: .

DNA: TGTGCCTGGAGTGTAGGCGGGACTAGCACAGATACGCAGTATTTT
CDR3: CAWSVGGTSTDTQYF
V: TRBV30
J: TRBJ2-3
size: .
D: .

DNA: TGTGCCAGCAGTCCTCACAGGGAAACCTACGAGCAGTACTTC
CDR3: CASSPHRETYEQYF
V: TRBV27
J: TRBJ2-7
size: .
D: .

DNA: TGTGCCAGCAGCGTAACTCAGGGGTTTCACTCTGGAAACACCATATATTTT
CDR3: CASSVTQGFHSGNTIYF
V: TRBV9
J: TRBJ1-3
size: .
D: .

DNA: TGCGCCAGCAGCTTGGCGGGACAGAAAACCTACGAGCAGTACTTC
CDR3: CASSLAGQKTYEQYF
V: TRBV5-1
J: TRBJ2-7
size: .
D: TRBD1

DNA: TGTGCCAGCCCCGACGGGGACAGGGGGCGGGCTGAAGCTTTCTTT
CDR3: CASPDGDRGRAEAFF
V: TRBV2
J: TRBJ1-1
size: .
D: TRBD1

DNA: TGTGCCAGCAGCCCTAGCGGGGGGGACACTAGCACAGATACGCAGTATTTT
CDR3: CASSPSGGDTSTDTQYF
V: TRBV7-2
J: TRBJ2-3
size: .
D: TRBD2

DNA: TGTGCCAGCAGCCGAACGACAGGGATCCCCACTGAAGCTTTCTTT
CDR3: CASSRTTGIPTEAFF
V: TRBV7-9
J: TRBJ1-1
size: .
D: TRBD1

DNA: TGTGCCAGCAGCTTGACAGTTGGGGCTACAAGCCCCCTCCACTTT
CDR3: CASSLTVGATSPLHF
V: TRBV5-6
J: TRBJ1-6
size: .
D: .

DNA: TGCGCCAGCAGCTCGGACAGTCGAACCGGGGAGCTGTTTTTT
CDR3: CASSSDSRTGELFF
V: TRBV10-1
J: TRBJ2-2
size: .
D: .

DNA: TGTGCCAGTCGACAGGGTCAGCCCCAGCATTTT
CDR3: CASRQGQPQHF
V: TRBV19
J: TRBJ1-5
size: few
D: TRBD1

DNA: TGTGCCAGCAGACCCGGGGGGACTAACTATGGCTACACCTTC
CDR3: CASRPGGTNYGYTF
V: TRBV2
J: TRBJ1-2
size: .
D: .

DNA: TGTGCCAGCAGTTTATTTCTCACATCACCCCTCCACTTT
CDR3: CASSLFLTSPLHF
V: TRBV28
J: TRBJ1-6
size: .
D: .

DNA: TGTGCCAGCAGCCAGATGACAGGGGTTGGGCAGTACTTC
CDR3: CASSQMTGVGQYF
V: TRBV14
J: TRBJ2-7
size: .
D: TRBD1

DNA: TGTGCCAGCAGCCAAGAGGGACAGGGGGCCTTCTCTGGAAACACCATATATTTT
CDR3: CASSQEGQGAFSGNTIYF
V: TRBV4-2
J: TRBJ1-3
size: .
D: TRBD1

DNA: TGTGCCAGCAGCTTGGTGGGGGGGCGTCCGGATTCACCCCTCCACTTT
CDR3: CASSLVGGRPDSPLHF
V: TRBV5-5
J: TRBJ1-6
size: few
D: .